Described below is a single TCR beta chain sequence and its context. The length of the CDR3 is 13 residues. Germline-derived CDR1 and CDR2 are SGHAT and FQNNGV. Trimming cost V 1 base and J 7 bases, with 8 bases left between them. The data were obtained in a study of blood T cell repertoires in COVID-19. Study-level background: Sites in the United States, Italy and Spain provided acute and convalescent COVID-19 samples. The cDNA or gDNA used as material had been derived from T cells, B-cell-depleted T cells, or PBMCs.

As handled by the study authors: Reference gene primer amplification yielded estimated nucleated cell counts. Only in-frame clones appear in the TCRdb table, and some are missing; sequencing was by immunoSEQ multiplex PCR. The V and J calls and clone size are taken from that table; D and trimming were inferred from the DNA. Among more than 95,000 clones, over 70% were seen once, and the ten largest hold 3.5% to 4%. This clonotype was obtained from a woman aged 45-59 years with acute or convalescent COVID-19. What was sequenced was peripheral blood. The chain carries TRBV11-2 and TRBJ2-1; maybe TRBD2 (5 bases). CDR3 region: CASSLVGENEQFF. The DNA for the CDR3 is TGTGCCAGCAGCTTAGTCGGGGAGAATGAGCAGTTCTTC.